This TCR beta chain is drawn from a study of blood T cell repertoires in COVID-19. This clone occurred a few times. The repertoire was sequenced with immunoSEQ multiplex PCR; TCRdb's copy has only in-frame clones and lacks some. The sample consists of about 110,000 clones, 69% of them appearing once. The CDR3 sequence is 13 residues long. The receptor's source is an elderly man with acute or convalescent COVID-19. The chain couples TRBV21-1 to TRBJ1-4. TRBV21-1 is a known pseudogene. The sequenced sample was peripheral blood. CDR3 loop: CASSKGAGEKLFF. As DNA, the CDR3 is TGTGCCAGCAGCAAAGGGGCGGGTGAAAAACTGTTTTTT.